This T cell receptor beta chain was captured in a study of blood T cell repertoires in COVID-19. The CDR3 consists of 14 residues. Germline V lookup: CDR1 LNHDA, CDR2 SQIVND (reference sequence). The germline V and J ends were trimmed by 10 bases and 2 bases, with 18 bases remaining between them. Per the original data handling: Nucleated cell number was recorded as an estimate derived from reference gene primer amplification. Sequencing was performed with immunoSEQ multiplex PCR; in TCRdb, only in-frame clones are kept and a portion is missing. For V, J and clone size, that table is used; D and trimming come from the DNA. This repertoire shows approximately 150,000 clones, 65% to 85% found once; its top ten account for about 9%.

The origin of this receptor is a middle-aged man with active or convalescent COVID-19. The chain recombines TRBV19 with TRBJ2-7; perhaps TRBD2 as D (6 bases). The source material was peripheral blood. CDR3 residues: CATARGLDTYEQYF. The CDR3 DNA follows: TGTGCCACGGCGAGGGGACTTGATACCTACGAGCAGTACTTC.